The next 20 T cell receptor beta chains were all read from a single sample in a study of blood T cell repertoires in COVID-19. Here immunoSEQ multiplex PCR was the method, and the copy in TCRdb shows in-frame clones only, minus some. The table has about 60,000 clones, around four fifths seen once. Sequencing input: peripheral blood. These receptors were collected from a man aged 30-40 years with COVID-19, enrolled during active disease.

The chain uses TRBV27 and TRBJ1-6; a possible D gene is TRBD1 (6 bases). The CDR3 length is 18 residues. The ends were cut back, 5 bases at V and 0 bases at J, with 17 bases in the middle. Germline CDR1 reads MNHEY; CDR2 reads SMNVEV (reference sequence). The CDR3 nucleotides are TGTGCCAGCAGTGACAAACCGGGACAAAGCTCCTATAATTCACCCCTCCACTTT. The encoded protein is CASSDKPGQSSYNSPLHF.

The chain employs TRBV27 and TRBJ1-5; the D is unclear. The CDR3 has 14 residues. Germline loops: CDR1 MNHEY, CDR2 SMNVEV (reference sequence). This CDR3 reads CVTIGPGINQPQHF. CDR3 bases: TGTGTTACTATAGGGCCGGGGATCAATCAGCCCCAGCATTTT.

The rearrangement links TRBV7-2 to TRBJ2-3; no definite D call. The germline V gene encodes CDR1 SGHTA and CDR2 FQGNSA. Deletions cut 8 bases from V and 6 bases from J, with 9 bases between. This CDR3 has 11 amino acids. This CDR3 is CASGRYDTQYF. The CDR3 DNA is TGTGCCAGCGGTCGGTACGATACGCAGTATTTT.

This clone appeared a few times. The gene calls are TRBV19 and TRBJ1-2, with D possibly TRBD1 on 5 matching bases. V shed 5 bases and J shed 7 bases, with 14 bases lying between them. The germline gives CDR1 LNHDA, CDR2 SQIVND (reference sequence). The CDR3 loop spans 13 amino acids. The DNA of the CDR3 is TGTGCCAGTAGTCTCCAGGGTTTGACTGGCTACACCTTC. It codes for CASSLQGLTGYTF.

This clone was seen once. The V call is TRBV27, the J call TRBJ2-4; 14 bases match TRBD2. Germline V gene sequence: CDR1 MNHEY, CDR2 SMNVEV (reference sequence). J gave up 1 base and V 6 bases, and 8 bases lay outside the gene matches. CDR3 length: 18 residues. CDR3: CASRRGTSGSVAKNIQYF. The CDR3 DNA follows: TGTGCCAGCAGACGAGGGACTAGCGGGAGTGTCGCCAAAAACATTCAGTACTTC.

The CDR3 DNA reads TGTGCCAGCAGCCAAGAGAGGGTGAACACTGAAGCTTTCTTT. Translated: CASSQERVNTEAFF. V gene TRBV3-1 (or the pseudogene TRBV3-2) combines with J gene TRBJ1-1; D unclear. Deletions cut 0 bases from V and 0 bases from J, with 5 bases between. Germline CDR1 and CDR2: LGHDT and YNNKEL (reference sequence). The CDR3 covers 14 residues.

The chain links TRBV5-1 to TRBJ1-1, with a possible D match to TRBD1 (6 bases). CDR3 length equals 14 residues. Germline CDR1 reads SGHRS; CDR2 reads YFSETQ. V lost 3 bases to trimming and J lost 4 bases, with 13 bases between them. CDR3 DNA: TGCGCCAGCAGCTCCAATGTGGGGGCCACTGAAGCTTTCTTT. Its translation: CASSSNVGATEAFF.

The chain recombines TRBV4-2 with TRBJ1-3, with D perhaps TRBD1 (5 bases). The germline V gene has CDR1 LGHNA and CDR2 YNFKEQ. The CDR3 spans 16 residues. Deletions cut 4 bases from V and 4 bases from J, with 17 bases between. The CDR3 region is CASSPQSGGVGNTIYF. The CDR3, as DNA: TGTGCCAGCAGCCCCCAGTCCGGGGGGGTAGGAAACACCATATATTTT.

The CDR3, as DNA: TGTGCCAGCAGCTCCCGGGGAGCGGGAGGCCCAAGCTCCTACAATGAGCAGTTCTTC. Protein: CASSSRGAGGPSSYNEQFF. The J gene is TRBJ2-1, the V gene TRBV9; 9 positions agree with TRBD2. The CDR3 runs to 19 residues. The ends lost 4 bases at V and 0 bases at J; junction bases unmatched: 14. Looked up from germline, CDR1 is SGDLS and CDR2 is YYNGEE.

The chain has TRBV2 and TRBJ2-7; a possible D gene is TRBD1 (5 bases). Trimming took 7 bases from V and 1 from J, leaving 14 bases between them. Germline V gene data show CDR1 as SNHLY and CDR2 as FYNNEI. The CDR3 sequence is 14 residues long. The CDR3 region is CASKYVQGSYEQYF. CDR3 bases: TGTGCCAGCAAATACGTCCAGGGTTCCTACGAGCAGTACTTC. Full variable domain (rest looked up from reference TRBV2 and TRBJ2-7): EPEVTQTPSHQVTQMGQEVILRCVPISNHLYFYWYRQILGQKVEFLVSFYNNEISEKSEIFDDQFSVERPDGSNFTLKIRSTKLEDSAMYFCASKYVQGSYEQYFGPGTRLTVT.

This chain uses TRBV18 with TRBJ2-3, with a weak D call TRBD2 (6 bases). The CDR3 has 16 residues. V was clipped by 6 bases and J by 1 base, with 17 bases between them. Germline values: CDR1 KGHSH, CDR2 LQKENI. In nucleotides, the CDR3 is TGTGCCAGCTCGCTTCAGGGACTGCCGGGCACAGATACGCAGTATTTT. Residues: CASSLQGLPGTDTQYF.

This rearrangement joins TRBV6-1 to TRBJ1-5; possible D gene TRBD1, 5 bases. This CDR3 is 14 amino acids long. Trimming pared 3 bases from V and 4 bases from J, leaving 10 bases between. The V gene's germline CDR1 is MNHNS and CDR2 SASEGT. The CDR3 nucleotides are TGTGCCAGCAGTGATCGGACAAGGAATCAGCCCCAGCATTTT. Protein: CASSDRTRNQPQHF.

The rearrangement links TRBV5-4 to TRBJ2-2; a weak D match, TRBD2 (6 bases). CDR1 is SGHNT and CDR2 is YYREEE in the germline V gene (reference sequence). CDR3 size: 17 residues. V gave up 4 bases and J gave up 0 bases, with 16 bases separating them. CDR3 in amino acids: CASSRQSGQTNTGELFF. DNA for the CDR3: TGTGCCAGCAGCCGTCAGAGCGGGCAAACGAACACCGGGGAGCTGTTTTTT.

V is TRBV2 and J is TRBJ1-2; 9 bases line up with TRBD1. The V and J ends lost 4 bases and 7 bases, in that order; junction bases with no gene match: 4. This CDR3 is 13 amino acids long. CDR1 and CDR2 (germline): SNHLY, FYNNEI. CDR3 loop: CASSADRGIGYTF. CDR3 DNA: TGTGCCAGCAGTGCGGACAGGGGTATTGGCTACACCTTC.

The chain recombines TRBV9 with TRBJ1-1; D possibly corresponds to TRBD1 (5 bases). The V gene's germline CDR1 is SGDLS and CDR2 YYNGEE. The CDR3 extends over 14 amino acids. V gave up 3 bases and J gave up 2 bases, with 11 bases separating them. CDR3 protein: CASSGQGRNTEAFF. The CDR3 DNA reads TGTGCCAGCAGCGGTCAGGGTAGAAACACTGAAGCTTTCTTT.

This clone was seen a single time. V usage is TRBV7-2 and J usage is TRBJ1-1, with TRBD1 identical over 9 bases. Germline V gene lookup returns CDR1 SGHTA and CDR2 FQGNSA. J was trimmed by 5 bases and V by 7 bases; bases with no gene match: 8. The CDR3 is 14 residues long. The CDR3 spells CASTQQGARTEAFF. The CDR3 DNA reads TGTGCCAGCACCCAACAGGGGGCGCGGACTGAAGCTTTCTTT.

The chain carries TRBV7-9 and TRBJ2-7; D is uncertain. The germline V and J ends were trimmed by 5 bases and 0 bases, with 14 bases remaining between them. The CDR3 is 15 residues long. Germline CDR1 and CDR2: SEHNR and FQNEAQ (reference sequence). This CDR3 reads CASSHAHKNSYEQYF. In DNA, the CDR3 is TGTGCCAGCAGCCACGCCCACAAAAACTCCTACGAGCAGTACTTC.

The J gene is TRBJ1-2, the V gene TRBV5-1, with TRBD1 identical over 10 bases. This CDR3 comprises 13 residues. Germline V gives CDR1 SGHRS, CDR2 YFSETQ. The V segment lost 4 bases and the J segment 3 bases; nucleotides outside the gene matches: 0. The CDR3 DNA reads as TGCGCCAGCAGCGGACAGGGGGACTATGGCTACACCTTC. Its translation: CASSGQGDYGYTF.

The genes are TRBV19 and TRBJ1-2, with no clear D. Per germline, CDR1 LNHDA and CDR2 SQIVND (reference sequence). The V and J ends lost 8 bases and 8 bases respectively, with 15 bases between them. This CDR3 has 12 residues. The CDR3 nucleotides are TGTGCCAGTGGTCTCGTTCTCGGGGGCTACACCTTC. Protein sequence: CASGLVLGGYTF.

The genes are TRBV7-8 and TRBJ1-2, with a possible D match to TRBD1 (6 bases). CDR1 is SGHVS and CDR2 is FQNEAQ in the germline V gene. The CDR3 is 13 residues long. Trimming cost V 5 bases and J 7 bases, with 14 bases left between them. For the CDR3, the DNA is TGTGCCAGCAGCACAAACAGGGAGCGTGGCTACACCTTC. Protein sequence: CASSTNRERGYTF.